The T cell receptor (beta chain) described here comes from a study of radiation and T cells in renal cell carcinoma. Clones were read by immunoSEQ multiplex PCR, and TCRdb kept only the in-frame ones, dropping some. The sample shows 75,000 to 95,000 clones, just under 85% of them seen only once. Regarding time point: blood 4 weeks post-SBRT, at nephrectomy. Treatment in this sample: 15 Gy SBRT to primary tumor, nephrectomy 4 weeks later. This clone was seen repeatedly, ten times or more. Here the sequenced sample was blood, taken from a patient whose treatment included radiotherapy and nephrectomy. The receptor comes from a man in his forties or fifties with renal cell carcinoma.

The chain's CDR3 is CASSFAYGYTF. Here the CDR3 DNA reads TGTGCCAGCAGCTTTGCCTATGGCTACACCTTC. V gene TRBV7-2 combines with J gene TRBJ1-2; D remains ambiguous. Germline V lookup: CDR1 SGHTA, CDR2 FQGNSA. V lost 3 bases and J lost 4, with 3 bases in between. The CDR3 consists of 11 residues.